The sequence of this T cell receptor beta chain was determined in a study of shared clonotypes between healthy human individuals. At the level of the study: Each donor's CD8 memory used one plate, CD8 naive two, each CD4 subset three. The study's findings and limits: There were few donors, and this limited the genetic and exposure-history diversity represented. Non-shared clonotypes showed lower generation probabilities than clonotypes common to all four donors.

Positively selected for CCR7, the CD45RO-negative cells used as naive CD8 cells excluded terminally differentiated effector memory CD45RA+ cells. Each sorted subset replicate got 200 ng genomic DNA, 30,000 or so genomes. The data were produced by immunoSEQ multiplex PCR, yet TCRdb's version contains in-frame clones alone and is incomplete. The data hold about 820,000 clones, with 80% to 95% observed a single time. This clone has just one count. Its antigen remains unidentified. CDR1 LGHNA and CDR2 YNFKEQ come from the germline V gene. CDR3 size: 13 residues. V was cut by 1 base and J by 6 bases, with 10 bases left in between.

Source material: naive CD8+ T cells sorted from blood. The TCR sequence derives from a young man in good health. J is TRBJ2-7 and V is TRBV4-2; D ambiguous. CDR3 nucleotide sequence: TGTGCCAGCAGCCAAGCCAATGGGCGCGAGCAGTACTTC. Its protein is CASSQANGREQYF.